The 22 T cell receptor beta chains in this list originate from one sample, sequenced in a study of blood T cell repertoires in COVID-19. Using immunoSEQ multiplex PCR, the repertoire was profiled, and TCRdb retains in-frame clones only, with some absent. The sample lists about 430,000 clones; 85% to 90% were seen once. Sample: peripheral blood. The origin of the receptors is a man between 18 and 35 years old with COVID-19, enrolled during active disease.

This chain connects TRBV12-3 or TRBV12-4 to TRBJ2-7; D is undetermined. The CDR3 contains 12 residues. V was trimmed by 7 bases and J by 4 bases, leaving 11 bases between them. This CDR3 is CASTGSSYEQYF. As DNA, the CDR3 is TGTGCCAGCACCGGTAGTTCGTACGAGCAGTACTTC.

V usage is TRBV3-1 (or the pseudogene TRBV3-2) and J usage is TRBJ2-5; D ambiguous. The CDR3 contains 11 residues. CDR1 and CDR2 from the germline V gene are LGHDT and YNNKEL (reference sequence). V was trimmed by 4 bases and J by 5 bases, leaving 5 bases between them. CDR3 DNA sequence: TGTGCCAGCAGCCCCGGGGAGACCCAGTACTTC. Translating it yields CASSPGETQYF.

This chain connects TRBV27 to TRBJ1-5; 8 nucleotides line up with TRBD1. Germline loops: CDR1 MNHEY, CDR2 SMNVEV (reference sequence). Losses at the gene ends were 5 bases for V and 5 bases for J; bases not matched to a gene: 8. The CDR3 has 15 amino acids. The CDR3 reads CASSLSGQDYQPQHF. The CDR3 nucleotides are TGTGCCAGCAGTCTCTCGGGACAGGACTATCAGCCCCAGCATTTT.

The V gene is TRBV5-4, the J gene TRBJ1-5; D might be TRBD1 (5 bases). The CDR3 has 13 amino acids. V lost 0 bases and J 7 bases, leaving 8 bases between the germline ends. Germline lookup yields CDR1 SGHNT and CDR2 YYREEE (reference sequence). The CDR3 nucleotides are TGTGCCAGCAGCTTGGGGGGGGAACAGCCCCAGCATTTT. Translated: CASSLGGEQPQHF.

The chain is built from TRBV6-5 and TRBJ1-3; tentative D call: TRBD1 (6 bases). Trimming left V 8 bases short and J 6 bases short, with 20 bases between. There are 15 residues in the CDR3. In germline, CDR1 is MNHEY, CDR2 SVGAGI. This CDR3 is CASGGADTFANTIYF. In DNA, the CDR3 is TGTGCCAGCGGGGGGGCAGATACTTTTGCAAACACCATATATTTT.

The chain couples TRBV2 to TRBJ2-2; 8 bases map to TRBD2. CDR1 is SNHLY, CDR2 FYNNEI, per germline. The CDR3 has 14 amino acids. V trimming: 10 bases; J trimming: 5 bases; junction bases outside the gene matches: 9. The CDR3 DNA sequence: TGTGCCACTTCGGGACTAGTAATGACCGGGGAGCTGTTTTTT. Its protein is CATSGLVMTGELFF.

This chain uses TRBV6-5 with TRBJ1-6; 7 bases fit TRBD1. This CDR3 has 14 amino acids. V was clipped by 4 bases and J by 10 bases; unmatched bases: 7. Germline-derived CDR1 and CDR2 are MNHEY and SVGAGI. As DNA, the CDR3 is TGTGCCAGCAGTTCCCGACAGGGCAAATCACCCCTCCACTTT. Translation gives CASSSRQGKSPLHF.

The chain has TRBV6-1 and TRBJ2-2, with TRBD2 matching 9 bases. With 7 bases clipped from V and 1 base from J, the junction kept 1 base outside the gene matches. The CDR3 spans 14 residues. Looked up from germline, CDR1 is MNHNS and CDR2 is SASEGT. The CDR3 is CASIAGENTGELFF. Written as DNA, the CDR3 is TGTGCCAGCATAGCGGGGGAGAACACCGGGGAGCTGTTTTTT.

This clone was seen once. CDR3 sequence: CASSAGRFAATYGYTF. For the CDR3, the DNA is TGTGCCAGCAGCGCAGGGCGTTTCGCCGCCACATATGGCTACACCTTC. V usage is TRBV7-8 and J usage is TRBJ1-2; possibly TRBD1 for D (5 bases). This CDR3 is 16 amino acids long. Germline V lookup: CDR1 SGHVS, CDR2 FQNEAQ. Between the trimmed V and J ends, which lost 5 bases and 5 bases, there was a span of 21 bases.

The J gene is TRBJ1-1, the V gene TRBV18, with D possibly being TRBD1 (5 bases). Trimming took off 3 bases at V and 10 bases at J, with 15 bases between the two ends. Germline CDR1 and CDR2: KGHSH and LQKENI. The CDR3 runs to 13 residues. This chain's CDR3 is CASSPWEARAAFF. CDR3 bases: TGTGCCAGCTCACCTTGGGAGGCCAGGGCAGCTTTCTTT.

The chain combines TRBV5-8 with TRBJ2-3; 13 nucleotides align to TRBD2. J was trimmed by 6 bases and V by 5 bases; bases with no gene match: 12. CDR3 size: 17 residues. Germline values: CDR1 SGHTS, CDR2 YDEGEE. CDR3 DNA: TGTGCCAGCAGTCAACCGGGACTAGCGGGACAGACGGATACGCAGTATTTT. Protein sequence: CASSQPGLAGQTDTQYF.

This chain links TRBV7-2 with TRBJ2-7, with 9 bases fitting TRBD1. V lost 3 bases, J lost 2 bases, and 8 bases stayed unmatched. Germline V CDR1 and CDR2: SGHTA, FQGNSA. This CDR3 is 16 amino acids long. The CDR3 DNA follows: TGTGCCAGCAGCTTGACCGGGACAGGGTTTCCCTACGAGCAGTACTTC. It yields the protein CASSLTGTGFPYEQYF.

The genes are TRBV28 and TRBJ2-7; TRBD2 matches at 16 bases. CDR1 is MDHEN and CDR2 is SYDVKM in the germline V gene. V dropped 6 bases and J dropped 1; count of bases not matched to a gene: 12. This CDR3 is 19 amino acids long. In DNA form, the CDR3 reads TGTGCCAGCAGGCCCCCGGGACTAGCGGGAGGGCAGAGGTCCTACGAGCAGTACTTC. This encodes CASRPPGLAGGQRSYEQYF.

The rearrangement links TRBV3-1 (or the pseudogene TRBV3-2) to TRBJ2-7; D call uncertain. V was pared by 4 bases and J by 2 bases, with 6 bases between. In germline, CDR1 is LGHDT, CDR2 YNNKEL (reference sequence). CDR3 size: 12 residues. For the CDR3, the DNA is TGTGCCAGCAGCCGGGCCCCCTACGAGCAGTACTTC. Protein sequence: CASSRAPYEQYF.

V is TRBV29-1 and J is TRBJ1-3; D ambiguous. CDR3 length: 12 residues. Germline CDR1 and CDR2: SQVTM and ANQGSEA. The V gene lost 5 bases and the J gene lost 0 bases, with 5 bases spanning the gap. The DNA for the CDR3 is TGCAGCGTTCCGGGCTCTGGAAACACCATATATTTT. This encodes CSVPGSGNTIYF.

The chain combines TRBV2 with TRBJ1-5; unclear D gene. Germline V gene data show CDR1 as SNHLY and CDR2 as FYNNEI. Trimming pared 3 bases from V and 1 base from J, leaving 7 bases between. This CDR3 contains 14 residues. The CDR3, as DNA: TGTGCCAGCAGTGATGCGGTGAGCAATCAGCCCCAGCATTTT. Residues: CASSDAVSNQPQHF.

The rearrangement uses TRBV3-1 (or the pseudogene TRBV3-2) and TRBJ2-7, with a possible D match to TRBD2 (5 bases). The germline V gene has CDR1 LGHDT and CDR2 YNNKEL (reference sequence). V lost 1 base and J 4 bases, leaving 5 bases between the germline ends. The CDR3 has 12 residues. CDR3 DNA: TGTGCCAGCAGCCAAGGGACTTACGAGCAGTACTTC. This gives the protein CASSQGTYEQYF.

This clone was detected once. This sequence joins TRBV7-8 and TRBJ1-3, with 9 bases lining up with TRBD1. J was trimmed by 0 bases and V by 6 bases; bases with no gene match: 12. This CDR3 is 18 amino acids long. Germline CDR1 reads SGHVS; CDR2 reads FQNEAQ. Here the CDR3 DNA reads TGTGCCAGCAGTTCTCCCGGGACAGGGATGTTCTCTGGAAACACCATATATTTT. Protein: CASSSPGTGMFSGNTIYF.

The V and J genes are TRBV7-6 and TRBJ2-3; 7 nucleotides match TRBD1. CDR1 is SGHVS and CDR2 is FNYEAQ in the germline V gene. Trimming removed 5 bases from V and 2 bases from J; junction bases left unmatched: 10. CDR3 length: 16 amino acids. In DNA, the CDR3 is TGTGCCAGCAGCCCACAAACGGGACAGCACACAGATACGCAGTATTTT. Its translation: CASSPQTGQHTDTQYF. The full variable domain, rest sourced from reference TRBV7-6 and TRBJ2-3, is GAGVSQSPRYKVTKRGQDVALRCDPISGHVSLYWYRQALGQGPEFLTYFNYEAQQDKSGLPNDRFSAERPEGSISTLTIQRTEQRDSAMYRCASSPQTGQHTDTQYFGPGTRLTVL.

The chain links TRBV7-2 to TRBJ2-7; 10 nucleotides align to TRBD2. CDR3 length: 16 amino acids. V was clipped by 3 bases and J by 3 bases; unmatched bases: 8. CDR1 is SGHTA and CDR2 is FQGNSA in the germline V gene. The chain's CDR3 is CASSFRSSGSSYEQYF. The CDR3 DNA reads TGTGCCAGCAGCTTTAGGTCTAGCGGGAGCAGCTACGAGCAGTACTTC. The full variable domain, rest sourced from reference TRBV7-2 and TRBJ2-7, is GAGVSQSPSNKVTEKGKDVELRCDPISGHTALYWYRQSLGQGLEFLIYFQGNSAPDKSGLPSDRFSAERTGGSVSTLTIQRTQQEDSAVYLCASSFRSSGSSYEQYFGPGTRLTVT.

Only a few counts were recorded for this clone. The chain has TRBV25-1 and TRBJ2-2; D is possibly TRBD1 (5 bases). Germline CDR1 is MGHDK and CDR2 is SYGVNS. Trimming cost V 4 bases and J 4 bases, with 13 bases left between them. The CDR3 contains 15 residues. CDR3 nucleotide sequence: TGTGCCAGCAGTGGGGCTACAGGTCCCACCGGGGAGCTGTTTTTT. Translation gives CASSGATGPTGELFF.

The chain employs TRBV12-5 and TRBJ1-6; 9 bases map to TRBD1. From germline, CDR1 is LGHNT and CDR2 FRNRAP. The CDR3 runs 18 residues. V lost 1 base and J lost 8; bases outside the gene matches: 12. CDR3 nucleotides: TGTGCTAGTGGTTTGGGCCTCAACCGGGACAGGGATTATTCACCCCTCCACTTT. It yields the protein CASGLGLNRDRDYSPLHF.